The T cell receptor (beta chain) described here comes from a study of control samples from healthy donors and cancer patients (dated by TCRdb to the early 2020s). For CDR1 and CDR2, the germline V gene lists KGHDR and SFDVKD. Including the terminal cysteine and phenylalanine, the CDR3 comprises 16 residues. Kept here is only the CDR3 DNA, which spans 48 bases and is read in frame from base 1. V ends up 4 bases short and J 8 bases short, with an unmatched junction base count of 12. A note on this clone: It has no known antigen specificity. Per-base quality was not reported, and no clone a single base away is much larger than it.

Library preparation used the immunoSEQ multiplex PCR assay. This is the immuneACCESS table as TCRdb keeps it, with only in-frame sequences that have V and J called. A part of the clones is gone; compared with another copy, unresolved V genes explain less than half, and the rest is unexplained. The sample yields 70,000 to 95,000 clones; more than 70% were counted once. The ten largest clones take up over 15% of the sample. The clonotype comes from a man aged 45-65 years in good health. The specimen was blood. This chain is built from TRBV24-1 and TRBJ2-1; 8 junctional bases match TRBD1. The nucleotide sequence is TGTGCCACCAGTGACTCCGGGACAGGTGTCAAGGATGAGCAGTTCTTC. This sequence encodes CATSDSGTGVKDEQFF.